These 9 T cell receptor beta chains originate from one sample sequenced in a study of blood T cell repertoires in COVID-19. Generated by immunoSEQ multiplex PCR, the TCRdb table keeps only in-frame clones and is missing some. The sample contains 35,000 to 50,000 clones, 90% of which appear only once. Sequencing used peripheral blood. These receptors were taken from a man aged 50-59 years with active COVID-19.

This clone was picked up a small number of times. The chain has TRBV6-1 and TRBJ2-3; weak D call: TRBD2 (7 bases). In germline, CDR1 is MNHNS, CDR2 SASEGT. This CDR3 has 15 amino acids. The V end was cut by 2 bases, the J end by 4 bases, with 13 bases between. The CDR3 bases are TGTGCCAGCAGTGAAATGAGGGGGGGCGCAGATACGCAGTATTTT. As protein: CASSEMRGGADTQYF.

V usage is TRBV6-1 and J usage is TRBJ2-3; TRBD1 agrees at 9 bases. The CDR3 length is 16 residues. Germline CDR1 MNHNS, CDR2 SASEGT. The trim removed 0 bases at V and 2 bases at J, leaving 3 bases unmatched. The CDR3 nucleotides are TGTGCCAGCAGTGAAGCCCGGGACAGGGCCACAGATACGCAGTATTTT. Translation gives CASSEARDRATDTQYF.

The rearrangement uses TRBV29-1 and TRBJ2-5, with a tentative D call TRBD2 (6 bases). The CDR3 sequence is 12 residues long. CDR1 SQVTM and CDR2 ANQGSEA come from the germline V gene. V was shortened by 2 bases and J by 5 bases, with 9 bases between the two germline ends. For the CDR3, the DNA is TGCAGCGTTGAAAGCGGAGGGGAGACCCAGTACTTC. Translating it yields CSVESGGETQYF.

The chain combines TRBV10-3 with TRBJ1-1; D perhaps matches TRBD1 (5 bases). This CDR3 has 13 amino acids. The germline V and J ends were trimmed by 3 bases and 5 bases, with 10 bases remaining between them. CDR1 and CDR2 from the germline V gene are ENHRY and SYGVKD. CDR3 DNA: TGTGCCATCAGTGATAGACAGACTACTGAAGCTTTCTTT. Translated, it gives CAISDRQTTEAFF.

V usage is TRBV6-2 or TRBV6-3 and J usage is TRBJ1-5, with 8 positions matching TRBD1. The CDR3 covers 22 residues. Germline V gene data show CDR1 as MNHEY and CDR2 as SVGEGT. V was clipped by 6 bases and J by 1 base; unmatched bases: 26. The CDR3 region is CASSLGGGRSGGRSGSNQPQHF. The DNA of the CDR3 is TGTGCCAGCAGCCTCGGTGGGGGGAGGTCAGGGGGCAGGTCCGGGAGCAATCAGCCCCAGCATTTT.

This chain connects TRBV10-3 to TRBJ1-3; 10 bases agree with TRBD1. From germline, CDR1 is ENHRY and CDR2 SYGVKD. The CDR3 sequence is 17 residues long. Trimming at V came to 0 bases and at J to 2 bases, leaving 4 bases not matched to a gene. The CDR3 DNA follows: TGTGCCATCAGTGAGTCCGGGACAGGGGCCGCTGGAAACACCATATATTTT. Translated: CAISESGTGAAGNTIYF.

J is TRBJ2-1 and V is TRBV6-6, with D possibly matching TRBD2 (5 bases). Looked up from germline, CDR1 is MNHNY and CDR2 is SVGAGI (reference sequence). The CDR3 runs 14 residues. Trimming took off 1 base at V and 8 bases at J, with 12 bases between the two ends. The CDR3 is CASSYWTLADEQFF. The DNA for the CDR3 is TGTGCCAGCAGTTACTGGACTTTGGCCGATGAGCAGTTCTTC.

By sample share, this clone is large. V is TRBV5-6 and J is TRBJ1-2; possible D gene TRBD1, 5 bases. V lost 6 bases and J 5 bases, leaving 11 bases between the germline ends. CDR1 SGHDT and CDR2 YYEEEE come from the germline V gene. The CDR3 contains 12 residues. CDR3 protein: CASTGVGYGYTF. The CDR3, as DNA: TGTGCCAGCACGGGGGTGGGGTATGGCTACACCTTC.

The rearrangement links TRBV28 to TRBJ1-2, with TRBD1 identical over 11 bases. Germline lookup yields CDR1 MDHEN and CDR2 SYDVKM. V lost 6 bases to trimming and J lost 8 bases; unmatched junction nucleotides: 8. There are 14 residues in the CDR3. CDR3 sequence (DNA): TGTGCCAGCAGCATCGGACAGGGGGCTCGGGGCTACACCTTC. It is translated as CASSIGQGARGYTF.